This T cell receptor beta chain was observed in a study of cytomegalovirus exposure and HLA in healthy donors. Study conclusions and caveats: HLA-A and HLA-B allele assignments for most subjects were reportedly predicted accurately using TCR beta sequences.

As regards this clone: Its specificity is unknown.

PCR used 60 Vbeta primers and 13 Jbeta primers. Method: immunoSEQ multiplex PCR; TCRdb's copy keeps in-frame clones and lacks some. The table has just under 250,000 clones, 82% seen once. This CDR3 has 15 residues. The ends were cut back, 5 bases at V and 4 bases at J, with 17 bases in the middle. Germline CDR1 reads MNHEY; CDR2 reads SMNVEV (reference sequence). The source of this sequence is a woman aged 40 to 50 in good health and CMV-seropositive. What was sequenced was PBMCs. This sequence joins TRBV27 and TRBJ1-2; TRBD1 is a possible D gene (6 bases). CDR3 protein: CASSPQQGVSYGYTF. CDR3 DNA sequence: TGTGCCAGCAGTCCTCAACAGGGCGTGAGCTATGGCTACACCTTC.